Presented here are 18 T cell receptor beta chains from one specimen sequenced in a study of shared clonotypes between healthy human individuals. Generated by immunoSEQ multiplex PCR, the TCRdb table keeps only in-frame clones and is missing some. The data contain roughly 2 million clones, approximately 95% of them singletons. The sample was naive CD4+ T cells sorted from blood. Described subset: CD45RA+ positively selected. These receptors were collected from a man younger than 35 in good health.

The chain has TRBV10-1 and TRBJ2-4; 9 bases are a match to TRBD2. Trimming took 2 bases from V and 5 from J; bases not matched to a gene: 4. CDR1 is WNHNN and CDR2 is SYGVQD in the germline V gene (reference sequence). CDR3 length equals 15 residues. The CDR3 DNA sequence: TGCGCCAGCAGTGAGAACTTAGCGGGGGAAAACATTCAGTACTTC. This sequence encodes CASSENLAGENIQYF.

The chain employs TRBV10-3 and TRBJ2-7, with D perhaps matching TRBD2 (5 bases). Germline V lookup: CDR1 ENHRY, CDR2 SYGVKD. Trimming took off 6 bases at V and 7 bases at J, with 10 bases between the two ends. This CDR3 has 11 amino acids. The CDR3 is CAISGEREQYF. The CDR3 DNA reads as TGTGCCATCAGCGGGGAAAGAGAGCAGTACTTC.

The chain links TRBV11-3 to TRBJ2-7; D remains ambiguous. Germline V gene lookup returns CDR1 SGHNT and CDR2 YENEEA. The CDR3 extends over 12 amino acids. The germline V and J ends were trimmed by 6 bases and 2 bases, with 8 bases remaining between them. This CDR3 is CASSNGPYEQYF. Written as DNA, the CDR3 is TGTGCCAGCAGTAACGGGCCCTACGAGCAGTACTTC.

The DNA of the CDR3 is TGTGCCTGGAGTCGGACAGAAAAAAATCAGCCCCAGCATTTT. Amino acid sequence: CAWSRTEKNQPQHF. The chain uses TRBV30 and TRBJ1-5; D may be TRBD1 (6 bases). This CDR3 has 14 amino acids. V lost 2 bases and J lost 4, with 12 bases in between. The germline V gene has CDR1 GTSNPN and CDR2 SVGIG (reference sequence).

This chain links TRBV5-5 with TRBJ1-5, with TRBD1 matching over 9 bases. The ends lost 0 bases at V and 3 bases at J; junction bases unmatched: 1. Per the germline V gene, CDR1 is SGHKS and CDR2 is YYEKEE (reference sequence). This CDR3 region has 15 residues. In nucleotides, the CDR3 is TGTGCCAGCAGCTTGGGACAGGGGGACAATCAGCCCCAGCATTTT. Its translation is CASSLGQGDNQPQHF.

J is TRBJ1-6 and V is TRBV7-8; unclear D gene. Germline CDR1 SGHVS, CDR2 FQNEAQ. This CDR3 spans 16 amino acids. Deletions cut 1 base from V and 6 bases from J, with 13 bases between. In DNA, the CDR3 is TGTGCCAGCAGCTTAGATTTCGGGTTGGGTAATTCACCCCTCCACTTT. It is translated as CASSLDFGLGNSPLHF.

The rearrangement uses TRBV11-2 and TRBJ1-1; TRBD1 is a possible D gene (5 bases). Germline CDR1 SGHAT, CDR2 FQNNGV. Trimming shortened V by 0 bases and J by 1 base, and 15 bases separated the two germline ends. The CDR3 contains 17 residues. CDR3: CASSLDRGRRGNTEAFF. CDR3 in DNA: TGTGCCAGCAGCTTAGATCGGGGAAGAAGGGGGAACACTGAAGCTTTCTTT.

Note on this clone: In the same sample, other DNA sequences code for this CDR3. The V call is TRBV30, the J call TRBJ1-5; D remains unclear. V shed 0 bases and J shed 4 bases, with 7 bases lying between them. Germline V gives CDR1 GTSNPN, CDR2 SVGIG (reference sequence). The CDR3 covers 13 residues. CDR3 region: CAWSVDGNQPQHF. CDR3 coding DNA: TGTGCCTGGAGTGTGGACGGGAATCAGCCCCAGCATTTT. Together with reference TRBV30 and TRBJ1-5, the CDR3 gives the full variable domain: SQTIHQWPATLVQPVGSPLSLECTVEGTSNPNLYWYRQAAGRGLQLLFYSVGIGQISSEVPQNLSASRPQDRQFILSSKKLLLSDSGFYLCAWSVDGNQPQHFGDGTRLSIL.

This sequence joins TRBV5-4 and TRBJ2-3, with D maybe TRBD2 (6 bases). The CDR3 spans 16 residues. Germline-derived CDR1 and CDR2 are SGHNT and YYREEE (reference sequence). With 3 bases removed from V and 6 bases from J, the gap between germline ends came to 20 bases. This CDR3 is CASSSTRDSRQDTQYF. The CDR3 coding sequence is TGTGCCAGCAGCTCAACGCGGGACTCTCGGCAGGATACGCAGTATTTT. The full variable domain, its missing parts supplied by reference TRBV5-4 and TRBJ2-3, is ETGVTQSPTHLIKTRGQQVTLRCSSQSGHNTVSWYQQALGQGPQFIFQYYREEENGRGNFPPRFSGLQFPNYSSELNVNALELDDSALYLCASSSTRDSRQDTQYFGPGTRLTVL.

Worth noting for this clone: Other DNA sequences from this sample encode an identical CDR3 as well. The chain combines TRBV9 with TRBJ2-2, with TRBD2 matching 8 bases. The CDR3 runs to 16 residues. CDR1 and CDR2 (germline): SGDLS, YYNGEE. Germline trimming cut 1 base from V and 1 base from J; bases unmatched to any gene: 3. Here the CDR3 reads CASSVLSGGNTGELFF. CDR3 nucleotides: TGTGCCAGCAGCGTACTCAGCGGGGGGAACACCGGGGAGCTGTTTTTT.

Concerning this clone itself: This sample includes further DNA sequences coding for the same CDR3. V is TRBV9 and J is TRBJ1-6; D is unresolved. The V end was cut by 2 bases, the J end by 5 bases, with 8 bases between. The CDR3 contains 14 residues. CDR1 and CDR2 (germline): SGDLS, YYNGEE. CDR3 coding DNA: TGTGCCAGCAGCGTTACAGTTGATAATTCACCCCTCCACTTT. Protein: CASSVTVDNSPLHF.

The CDR3 region is CASRLAGVTGELFF. CDR3 nucleotide sequence: TGTGCCAGCAGACTAGCGGGAGTGACCGGGGAGCTGTTTTTT. The chain is built from TRBV25-1 and TRBJ2-2, with 11 bases lining up with TRBD2. With V trimmed by 6 bases and J by 5 bases, 2 bases remained unmatched. This CDR3 region has 14 residues. CDR1 and CDR2 from the germline V gene are MGHDK and SYGVNS.

The V and J genes are TRBV18 and TRBJ1-5; possibly TRBD1 for D (5 bases). CDR1 is KGHSH and CDR2 is LQKENI in the germline V gene. V was shortened by 1 base and J by 1 base, with 11 bases between the two germline ends. There are 16 residues in the CDR3. Written as DNA, the CDR3 is TGTGCCAGCTCACCACGGATAGGGGAAAGCAATCAGCCCCAGCATTTT. This codes for CASSPRIGESNQPQHF.

The chain joins TRBV19 to TRBJ2-7, with D perhaps TRBD2 (5 bases). V was clipped by 5 bases and J by 6 bases, with 8 bases between them. Germline V gene lookup returns CDR1 LNHDA and CDR2 SQIVND (reference sequence). This CDR3 is built from 11 residues. In DNA form, the CDR3 reads TGTGCCAGTAGTCGCGGAGGCGAGCAGTACTTC. Its translation: CASSRGGEQYF. The whole variable domain, filled in from reference TRBV19 and TRBJ2-7, reads DGGITQSPKYLFRKEGQNVTLSCEQNLNHDAMYWYRQDPGQGLRLIYYSQIVNDFQKGDIAEGYSVSREKKESFPLTVTSAQKNPTAFYLCASSRGGEQYFGPGTRLTVT.

The V call is TRBV6-1, the J call TRBJ2-5; tentative D call: TRBD1 (5 bases). The V end was cut by 6 bases, the J end by 7 bases, with 15 bases between. Per the germline V gene, CDR1 is MNHNS and CDR2 is SASEGT. This CDR3 spans 13 amino acids. The CDR3 protein is CASRLWGAGTQYF. CDR3 in DNA: TGTGCCAGCAGACTTTGGGGCGCTGGGACCCAGTACTTC.

This rearrangement joins TRBV6-1 to TRBJ1-2; TRBD1 agrees at 7 bases. CDR3 length: 17 residues. Per the germline V gene, CDR1 is MNHNS and CDR2 is SASEGT. The V segment lost 0 bases and the J segment 5 bases; nucleotides outside the gene matches: 12. CDR3 coding DNA: TGTGCCAGCAGTGAAGCGCGGGACAAAGGGGGCTTTTATGGCTACACCTTC. Its protein is CASSEARDKGGFYGYTF.

This clone was recorded only once. V is TRBV10-2 and J is TRBJ2-5; D may be TRBD1 or TRBD2 (6 bases each). Trimming shortened V by 10 bases and J by 4 bases, and 16 bases separated the two germline ends. This CDR3 comprises 13 residues. Per germline, CDR1 WSHSY and CDR2 SAAADI. The CDR3 region is CATQGRLAETQYF. DNA of the CDR3: TGCGCCACCCAGGGGAGGCTAGCAGAGACCCAGTACTTC.

This clone was counted a single time. The chain joins TRBV5-1 to TRBJ2-5, with 8 bases that match TRBD1. The CDR3 runs to 16 residues. Germline V gene data show CDR1 as SGHRS and CDR2 as YFSETQ. After removal of 0 bases from V and 1 base from J, the junction contained 5 bases not matched to a gene. CDR3 residues: CASSLGQGATQETQYF. Here the CDR3 DNA reads TGCGCCAGCAGCTTGGGGCAGGGGGCAACCCAAGAGACCCAGTACTTC.